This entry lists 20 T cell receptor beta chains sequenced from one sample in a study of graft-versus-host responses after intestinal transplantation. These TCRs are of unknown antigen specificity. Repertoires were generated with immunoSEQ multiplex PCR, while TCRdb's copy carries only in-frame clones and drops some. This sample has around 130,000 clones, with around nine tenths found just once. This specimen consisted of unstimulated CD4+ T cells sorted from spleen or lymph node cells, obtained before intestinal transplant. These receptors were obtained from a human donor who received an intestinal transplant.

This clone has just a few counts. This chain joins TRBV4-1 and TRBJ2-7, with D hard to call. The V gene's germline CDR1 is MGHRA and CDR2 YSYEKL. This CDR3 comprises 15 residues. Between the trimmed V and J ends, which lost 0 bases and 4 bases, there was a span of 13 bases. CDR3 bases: TGCGCCAGCAGCCAAGAGTCCGCTCGACGGTACGAGCAGTACTTC. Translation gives CASSQESARRYEQYF.

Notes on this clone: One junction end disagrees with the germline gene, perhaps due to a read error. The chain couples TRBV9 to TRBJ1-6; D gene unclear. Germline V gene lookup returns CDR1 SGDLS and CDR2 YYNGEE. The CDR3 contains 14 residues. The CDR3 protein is CASSVAWSNSPLYF. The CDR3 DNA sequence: TGTGCCAGCAGCGTAGCATGGAGTAATTCACCCCTCTACTTT.

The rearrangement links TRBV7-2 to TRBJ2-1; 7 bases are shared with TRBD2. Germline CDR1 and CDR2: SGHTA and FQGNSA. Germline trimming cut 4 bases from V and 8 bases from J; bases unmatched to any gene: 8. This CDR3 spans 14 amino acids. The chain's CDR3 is CASSSQTSLDEQFF. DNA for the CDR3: TGTGCCAGCAGCTCGCAGACTAGCCTGGATGAGCAGTTCTTC. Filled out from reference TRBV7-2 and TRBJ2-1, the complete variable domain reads GAGVSQSPSNKVTEKGKDVELRCDPISGHTALYWYRQSLGQGLEFLIYFQGNSAPDKSGLPSDRFSAERTGGSVSTLTIQRTQQEDSAVYLCASSSQTSLDEQFFGPGTRLTVL.

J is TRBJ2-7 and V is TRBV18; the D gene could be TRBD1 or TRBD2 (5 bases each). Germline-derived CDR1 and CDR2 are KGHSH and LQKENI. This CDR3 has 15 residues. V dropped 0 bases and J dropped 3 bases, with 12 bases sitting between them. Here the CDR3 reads CASSPPSQGVYEQYF. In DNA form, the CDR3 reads TGTGCCAGCTCACCACCTTCCCAGGGAGTCTACGAGCAGTACTTC.

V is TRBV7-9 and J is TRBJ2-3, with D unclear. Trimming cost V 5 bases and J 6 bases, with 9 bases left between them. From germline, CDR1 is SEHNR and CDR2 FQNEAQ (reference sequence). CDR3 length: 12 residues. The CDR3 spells CASSATRDTQYF. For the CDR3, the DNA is TGTGCCAGCAGCGCCACAAGGGATACGCAGTATTTT.

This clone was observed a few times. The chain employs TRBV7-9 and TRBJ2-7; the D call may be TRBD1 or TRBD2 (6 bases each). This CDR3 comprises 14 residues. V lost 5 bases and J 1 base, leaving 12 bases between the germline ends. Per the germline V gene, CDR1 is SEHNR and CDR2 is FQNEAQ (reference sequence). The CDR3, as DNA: TGTGCCAGCAGCCCCTCGGGGGCGTCCTACGAGCAGTACTTC. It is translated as CASSPSGASYEQYF. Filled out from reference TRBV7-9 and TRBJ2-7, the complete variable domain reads DTGVSQNPRHKITKRGQNVTFRCDPISEHNRLYWYRQTLGQGPEFLTYFQNEAQLEKSRLLSDRFSAERPKGSFSTLEIQRTEQGDSAMYLCASSPSGASYEQYFGPGTRLTVT.

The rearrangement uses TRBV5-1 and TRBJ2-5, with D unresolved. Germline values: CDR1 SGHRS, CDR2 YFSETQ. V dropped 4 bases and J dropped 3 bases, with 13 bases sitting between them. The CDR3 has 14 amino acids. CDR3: CASSNSEPKETQYF. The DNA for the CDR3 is TGCGCCAGCAGCAACTCGGAGCCAAAAGAGACCCAGTACTTC.

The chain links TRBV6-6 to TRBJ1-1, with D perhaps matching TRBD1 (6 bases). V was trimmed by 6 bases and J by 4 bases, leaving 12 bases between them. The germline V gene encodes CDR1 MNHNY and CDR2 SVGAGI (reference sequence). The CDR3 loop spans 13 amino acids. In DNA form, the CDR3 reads TGTGCCAGCAGCTCAGGGGTTGCCACTGAAGCTTTCTTT. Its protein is CASSSGVATEAFF.

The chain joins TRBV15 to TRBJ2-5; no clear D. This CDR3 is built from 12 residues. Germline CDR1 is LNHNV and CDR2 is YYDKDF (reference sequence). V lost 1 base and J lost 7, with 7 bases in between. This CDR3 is CATSRVGGTQYF. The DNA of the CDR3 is TGTGCCACCAGCAGAGTTGGTGGGACCCAGTACTTC.

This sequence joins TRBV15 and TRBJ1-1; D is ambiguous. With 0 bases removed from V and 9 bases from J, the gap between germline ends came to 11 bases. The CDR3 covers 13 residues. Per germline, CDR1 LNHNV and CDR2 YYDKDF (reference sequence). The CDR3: CATSREIEAKAFF. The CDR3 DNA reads TGTGCCACCAGCAGAGAAATAGAGGCAAAAGCTTTCTTT.

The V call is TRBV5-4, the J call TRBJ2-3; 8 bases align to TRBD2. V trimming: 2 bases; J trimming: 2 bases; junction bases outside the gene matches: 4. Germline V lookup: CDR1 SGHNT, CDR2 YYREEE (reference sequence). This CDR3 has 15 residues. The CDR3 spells CASSFSGAPTDTQYF. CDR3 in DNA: TGTGCCAGCAGCTTTAGCGGGGCCCCCACAGATACGCAGTATTTT. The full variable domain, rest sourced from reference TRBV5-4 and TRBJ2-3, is ETGVTQSPTHLIKTRGQQVTLRCSSQSGHNTVSWYQQALGQGPQFIFQYYREEENGRGNFPPRFSGLQFPNYSSELNVNALELDDSALYLCASSFSGAPTDTQYFGPGTRLTVL.

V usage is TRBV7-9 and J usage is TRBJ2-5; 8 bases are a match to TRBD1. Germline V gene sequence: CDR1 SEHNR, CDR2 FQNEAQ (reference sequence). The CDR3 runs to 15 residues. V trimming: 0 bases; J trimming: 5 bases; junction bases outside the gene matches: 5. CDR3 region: CASSLAYRTGETQYF. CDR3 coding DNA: TGTGCCAGCAGCTTAGCCTACAGGACAGGGGAGACCCAGTACTTC. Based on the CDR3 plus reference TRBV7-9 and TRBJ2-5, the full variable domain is DTGVSQNPRHKITKRGQNVTFRCDPISEHNRLYWYRQTLGQGPEFLTYFQNEAQLEKSRLLSDRFSAERPKGSFSTLEIQRTEQGDSAMYLCASSLAYRTGETQYFGPGTRLLVL.

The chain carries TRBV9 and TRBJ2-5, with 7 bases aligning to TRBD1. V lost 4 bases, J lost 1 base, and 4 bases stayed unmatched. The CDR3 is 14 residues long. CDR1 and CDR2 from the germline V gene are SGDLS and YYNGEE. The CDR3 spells CASSPRQGQETQYF. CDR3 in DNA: TGTGCCAGCAGCCCTCGACAGGGCCAAGAGACCCAGTACTTC.

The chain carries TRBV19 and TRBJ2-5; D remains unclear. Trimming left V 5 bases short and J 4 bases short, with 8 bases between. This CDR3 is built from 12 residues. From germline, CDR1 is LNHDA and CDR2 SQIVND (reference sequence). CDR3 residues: CASSVKGETQYF. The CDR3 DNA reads TGTGCCAGTAGTGTGAAGGGAGAGACCCAGTACTTC.

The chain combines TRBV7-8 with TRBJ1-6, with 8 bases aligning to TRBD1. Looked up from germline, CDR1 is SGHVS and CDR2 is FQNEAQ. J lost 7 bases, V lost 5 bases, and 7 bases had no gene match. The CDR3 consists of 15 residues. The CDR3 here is CASSTRTGTNSPLHF. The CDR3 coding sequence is TGTGCCAGCAGCACCCGGACAGGGACCAATTCACCCCTCCACTTT.

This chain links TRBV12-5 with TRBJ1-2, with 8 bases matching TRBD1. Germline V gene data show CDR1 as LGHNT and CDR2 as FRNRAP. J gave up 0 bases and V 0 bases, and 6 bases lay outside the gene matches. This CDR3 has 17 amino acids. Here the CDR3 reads CASGLVLDRGSNYGYTF. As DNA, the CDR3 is TGTGCTAGTGGTTTGGTACTCGACAGGGGATCTAACTATGGCTACACCTTC.

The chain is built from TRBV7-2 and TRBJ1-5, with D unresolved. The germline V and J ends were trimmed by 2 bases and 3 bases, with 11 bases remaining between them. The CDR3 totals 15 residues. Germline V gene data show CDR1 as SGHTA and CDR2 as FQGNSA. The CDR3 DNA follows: TGTGCCAGCAGCTTAAGTGGGTCCATCAATCAGCCCCAGCATTTT. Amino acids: CASSLSGSINQPQHF. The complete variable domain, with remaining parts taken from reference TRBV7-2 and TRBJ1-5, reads GAGVSQSPSNKVTEKGKDVELRCDPISGHTALYWYRQSLGQGLEFLIYFQGNSAPDKSGLPSDRFSAERTGGSVSTLTIQRTQQEDSAVYLCASSLSGSINQPQHFGDGTRLSIL.

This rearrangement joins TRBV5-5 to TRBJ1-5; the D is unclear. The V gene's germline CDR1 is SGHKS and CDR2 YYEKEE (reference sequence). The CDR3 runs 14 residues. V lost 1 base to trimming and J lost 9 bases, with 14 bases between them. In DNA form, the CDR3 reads TGTGCCAGCAGCTTGAACAGTGAAGTTGGGCCCCAGCATTTT. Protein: CASSLNSEVGPQHF.

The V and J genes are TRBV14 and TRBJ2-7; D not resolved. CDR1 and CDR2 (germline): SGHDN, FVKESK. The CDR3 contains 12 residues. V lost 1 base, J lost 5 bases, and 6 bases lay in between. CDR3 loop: CASSQVRHEQYF. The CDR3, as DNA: TGTGCCAGCAGCCAAGTCCGACACGAGCAGTACTTC.

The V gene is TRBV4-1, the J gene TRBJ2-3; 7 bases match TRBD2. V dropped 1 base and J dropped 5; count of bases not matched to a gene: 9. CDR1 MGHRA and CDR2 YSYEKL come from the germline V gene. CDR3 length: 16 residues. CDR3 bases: TGCGCCAGCAGCCAAGGAGCGGGACCCCTAGGAGATACGCAGTATTTT. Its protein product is CASSQGAGPLGDTQYF.